This is a list of T cell receptor beta chains from one sample in a study of cytomegalovirus exposure and HLA in healthy donors. The repertoire was sequenced with immunoSEQ multiplex PCR; TCRdb's copy has only in-frame clones and lacks some. This table has about 130,000 clones, roughly four fifths appearing once. Sequencing used PBMCs. All receptors come from a boy aged 5-17 years in good health and CMV-seronegative. Each CDR3 is given with its conserved first and last residue. Each record gives: V gene, D gene, clone size, J gene, CDR3 length, CDR3 DNA, CDR3 protein. The D gene is left open where the match is weak. For some rows the clone size is stated as once, few or many, or as a class when expanded; others skip it.

TRBV27,TRBD2,-,TRBJ2-2,16,TGTGCCAGCAGTTCACTAGCGGGGAGGAACACCGGGGAGCTGTTTTTT,CASSSLAGRNTGELFF
TRBV19,-,-,TRBJ1-5,17,TGTGCCAGTAGTATAGATCCCCGCAGGGTTGGCAATCAGCCCCAGCATTTT,CASSIDPRRVGNQPQHF
TRBV15,TRBD2,-,TRBJ2-1,21,TGTGCCACCAGCAGAGGAGTCGCTAGCGGGATAGGTGGAGTATCCTACAATGAGCAGTTCTTC,CATSRGVASGIGGVSYNEQFF
TRBV29-1,TRBD1,-,TRBJ2-7,14,TGCAGCGTTTTGGGGACAGCTGAAATTTACGAGCAGTACTTC,CSVLGTAEIYEQYF
TRBV4-3,-,-,TRBJ1-2,15,TGCGCCAGCAGCCAAGCCGACAGCTATACCTATGGCTACACCTTC,CASSQADSYTYGYTF
TRBV4-3,TRBD2,-,TRBJ2-2,18,TGCGCCAGCAGCCAAGATCGGGCGGGAGGGCCCTTGGCCGGGGAGCTGTTTTTT,CASSQDRAGGPLAGELFF
TRBV30,-,-,TRBJ2-7,14,TGTGCCTGCTTACCAGGGGAGAAGGACTACGAGCAGTACTTC,CACLPGEKDYEQYF
TRBV7-9,TRBD1,few,TRBJ1-2,15,TGTGCCAGCAGCTCGACAGGGGTGGCTAACTATGGCTACACCTTC,CASSSTGVANYGYTF
TRBV5-4,TRBD2,few,TRBJ2-7,15,TGTGCCAGCAGCCCCCTACTAGCGGGAGGGAACGAGCAGTACTTC,CASSPLLAGGNEQYF
TRBV6-1,TRBD1,-,TRBJ1-4,14,TGTGCCAGCAGTGAAGGACAGGGCGAGGAAAAACTGTTTTTT,CASSEGQGEEKLFF
TRBV4-1,-,-,TRBJ2-7,16,TGCGCCAGCAGCCAAGGAACCATCGGGTTCTCCTACGAGCAGTACTTC,CASSQGTIGFSYEQYF
TRBV7-8,-,once,TRBJ2-7,14,TGTGCCAGCAGCGACCGGGACATCTCCTACGAGCAGTACTTC,CASSDRDISYEQYF
TRBV7-2,TRBD2,-,TRBJ2-1,15,TGTGCCAGCAGCCCCCCGGGACTAGTCGGCAATGAGCAGTTCTTC,CASSPPGLVGNEQFF
TRBV2,TRBD1,-,TRBJ2-7,14,TGTGCCAGCAGTGGTGGGACAGGGACGACCGAGCAGTACTTC,CASSGGTGTTEQYF
TRBV7-2,TRBD1,-,TRBJ1-2,14,TGTGCCAGCAGCTTCTACCGGGACAGGGATGGCTACACCTTC,CASSFYRDRDGYTF
TRBV4-2,-,-,TRBJ2-7,15,TGTGCCAGCAGCCAAGACCCGGGAGCAGTGGACGAGCAGTACTTC,CASSQDPGAVDEQYF
TRBV5-6,-,-,TRBJ1-1,15,TGTGCCAGCAGCTTGAATATAATCTCGAACACTGAAGCTTTCTTT,CASSLNIISNTEAFF
TRBV11-3,TRBD2,-,TRBJ2-7,18,TGTGCCAGCAGCCCCCGCATGACTAGCGGGAGTCTCCCCTACGAGCAGTACTTC,CASSPRMTSGSLPYEQYF
TRBV2,TRBD2,-,TRBJ2-2,17,TGTGCCAGCAGGGGGACTAGCGGGGGCGCGAACACCGGGGAGCTGTTTTTT,CASRGTSGGANTGELFF
TRBV5-6,-,-,TRBJ2-2,13,TGTGCCAGCCGGGATACCGGTCCCGGGGAGCTGTTTTTT,CASRDTGPGELFF
TRBV4-1,TRBD1,-,TRBJ1-5,15,TGCGCCAGCAGCATATCGGACAGGGGTGGTCAGCCCCAGCATTTT,CASSISDRGGQPQHF
TRBV7-8,TRBD1,-,TRBJ1-1,13,TGTGCCAGCAGCTTTTTCAGGGGGGAAGAAGCTTTCTTT,CASSFFRGEEAFF
TRBV5-6,TRBD1,-,TRBJ1-1,15,TGTGCCAGCAGCTTCTCCGGACAGGGATACACTGAAGCTTTCTTT,CASSFSGQGYTEAFF
TRBV4-1,TRBD2,-,TRBJ2-1,16,TGCGCCAGCAGCCAAGAAGGACTAGCGGGAGACAATGAGCAGTTCTTC,CASSQEGLAGDNEQFF
TRBV6-5,TRBD2,-,TRBJ2-7,13,TGTGCCAGCATCGGGACTAGCCGATACGAGCAGTACTTC,CASIGTSRYEQYF
TRBV9,-,few,TRBJ1-1,13,TGTGCCAGCAGCTCGACAGCGAACACTGAAGCTTTCTTT,CASSSTANTEAFF
TRBV30,-,-,TRBJ2-1,11,TGTGCCTGGAGATCGACTCTAGGAGGGTTCTTC,CAWRSTLGGFF
TRBV4-2,-,-,TRBJ2-7,14,TGTGCCAGCAGCCAAGGGGCTCCGCTCTACGAGCAGTACTTC,CASSQGAPLYEQYF
TRBV29-1,TRBD2,-,TRBJ2-3,15,TGCAGCGCCGGCCGACTAGCTCCTAGCACAGATACGCAGTATTTT,CSAGRLAPSTDTQYF
TRBV5-1,TRBD2,-,TRBJ2-1,13,TGCGCCAGCAGGGGCGGGGGGGACGATGAGCAGTTCTTC,CASRGGGDDEQFF
TRBV7-9,TRBD1,-,TRBJ1-2,14,TGTGCCAGCAGCTTGGGACAGGAGCCTGGAGGCTACACCTTC,CASSLGQEPGGYTF
TRBV18,TRBD2,-,TRBJ2-5,17,TGTGCCAGCTCACCACCGGGACTAGCGGGAGGCGGTGAGACCCAGTACTTC,CASSPPGLAGGGETQYF
TRBV30,-,-,TRBJ2-2,13,TGTGCCTGGAGTGTCAATTCGGCCGGGGAGCTGTTTTTT,CAWSVNSAGELFF
TRBV29-1,TRBD2,-,TRBJ2-7,12,TGCAGCGCCCAAACTAGCGGGAGTATGGAGTACTTC,CSAQTSGSMEYF
TRBV6-6,-,-,TRBJ2-1,16,TGTGCCAGCAGTTACTCGGGGCTCAGGGTGGGCAATGAGCAGTTCTTC,CASSYSGLRVGNEQFF
TRBV25-1,TRBD2,once,TRBJ2-7,16,TGTGCCAGCAGTGTAGCTGGAAGCGGGAGCTCCTACGAGCAGTACTTC,CASSVAGSGSSYEQYF
TRBV2,-,-,TRBJ1-4,16,TGTGCCAGCAGTCGAGACAGGTCTGCAACTAATGAAAAACTGTTTTTT,CASSRDRSATNEKLFF
TRBV9,TRBD2,-,TRBJ2-3,16,TGTGCCAGCAGCTTCCCACGCGGGAGGGCCTCAGATACGCAGTATTTT,CASSFPRGRASDTQYF
TRBV11-2,-,-,TRBJ1-1,16,TGTGCCAGCAGCTTAGATTCTGCTCGACAGAACACTGAAGCTTTCTTT,CASSLDSARQNTEAFF